A single sample gave rise to the 5 T cell receptor beta chains below, sequenced in a study of blood T cell repertoires in COVID-19. Clones were read by immunoSEQ multiplex PCR, and TCRdb kept only the in-frame ones, dropping some. The sample consists of roughly 65,000 clones, more than 70% of them appearing once. The specimen sequenced was peripheral blood. These receptors came from a woman of 80 years or more with active or convalescent COVID-19.

This chain joins TRBV15 and TRBJ1-5; D is perhaps TRBD1 (5 bases). The CDR3 runs 16 residues. V lost 0 bases and J 0 bases, leaving 9 bases between the germline ends. The germline V gene encodes CDR1 LNHNV and CDR2 YYDKDF (reference sequence). CDR3 DNA: TGTGCCACCAGCAGAGATCAGGGATCTAGCAATCAGCCCCAGCATTTT. Its protein product is CATSRDQGSSNQPQHF.

The chain recombines TRBV10-2 with TRBJ1-3, with D uncertain. CDR3 size: 13 residues. CDR1 is WSHSY, CDR2 SAAADI, per germline. V was trimmed by 7 bases and J by 0 bases, leaving 7 bases between them. DNA for the CDR3: TGCGCCAGCACCGGGTTCTCTGGAAACACCATATATTTT. The encoded protein is CASTGFSGNTIYF.

This chain uses TRBV6-2 or TRBV6-3 with TRBJ1-5, with no clear D. Trimming took 2 bases from V and 0 from J, leaving 11 bases between them. The length of the CDR3 is 16 residues. Germline values: CDR1 MNHEY, CDR2 SVGEGT. The chain's CDR3 is CASSYGGSYSNQPQHF. The CDR3 nucleotides read TGTGCCAGCAGTTACGGAGGGTCCTATAGCAATCAGCCCCAGCATTTT.

This clone was recorded once. The chain recombines TRBV28 with TRBJ2-3; tentative D call: TRBD2 (6 bases). This CDR3 contains 16 residues. Germline V gives CDR1 MDHEN, CDR2 SYDVKM. The V and J ends lost 4 bases and 2 bases respectively, with 16 bases between them. The CDR3 sequence: CASSSVGRGYTDTQYF. In DNA, the CDR3 is TGTGCCAGCAGTTCCGTGGGGCGGGGATACACAGATACGCAGTATTTT.

This chain uses TRBV7-3 with TRBJ1-1, with 11 bases matching TRBD1. Trimming at V came to 5 bases and at J to 3 bases, leaving 5 bases not matched to a gene. The length of the CDR3 is 15 residues. The germline V gene has CDR1 SGHTA and CDR2 FQGTGA. CDR3 nucleotide sequence: TGTGCCAGCAGCCGGACAGGGGGCGCCGACACTGAAGCTTTCTTT. Protein product: CASSRTGGADTEAFF.